This note documents a single TCR beta chain sequence. Molecular barcoding with unique molecular identifiers was used for the TCRbeta library. TCRdb redid the calling of the PCR reads with MiXCR, one entry per CDR3 protein. The sample has about 410,000 distinct CDR3 sequences, roughly 22% seen once. This sample is part of a study of T-cell reconstitution after alpha-beta-depleted transplantation in children. The CDR3 has 15 amino acids. The V end was cut by 0 bases, the J end by 5 bases, with 13 bases between. From germline, CDR1 is MGHRA and CDR2 YSYEKL. The chain links TRBV4-1 to TRBJ2-5; the D is unclear. Sequenced material: PBMCs from the stem cell graft donor, taken from the stem cell graft. The source is a human donor who donated a stem cell graft to a child with acute myeloid leukemia. The CDR3 sequence is CASSQDPARWETQYF. The CDR3 DNA reads TGCGCCAGCAGCCAAGATCCGGCCAGGTGGGAGACCCAGTACTTC.